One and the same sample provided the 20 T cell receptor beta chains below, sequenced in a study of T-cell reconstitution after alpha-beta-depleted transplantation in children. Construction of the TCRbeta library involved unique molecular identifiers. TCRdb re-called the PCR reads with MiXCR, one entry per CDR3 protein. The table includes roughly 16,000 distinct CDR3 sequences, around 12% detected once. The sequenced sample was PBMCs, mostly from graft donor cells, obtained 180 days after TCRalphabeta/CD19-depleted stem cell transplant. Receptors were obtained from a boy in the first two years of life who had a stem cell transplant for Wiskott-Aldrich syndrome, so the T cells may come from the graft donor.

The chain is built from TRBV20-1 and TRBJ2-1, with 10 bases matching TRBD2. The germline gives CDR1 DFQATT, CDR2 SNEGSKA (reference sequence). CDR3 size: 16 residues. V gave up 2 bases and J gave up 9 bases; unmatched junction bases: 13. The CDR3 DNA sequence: TGCAGTGCTAGACAGTTCGGGCTAGCGGGAGTGGTTGAGCAGTTCTTC. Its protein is CSARQFGLAGVVEQFF.

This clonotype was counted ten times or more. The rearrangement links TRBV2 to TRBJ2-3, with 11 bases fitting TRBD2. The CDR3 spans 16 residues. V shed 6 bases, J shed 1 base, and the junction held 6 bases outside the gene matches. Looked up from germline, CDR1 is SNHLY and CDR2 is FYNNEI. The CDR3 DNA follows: TGTGCCAGCAGGAGATTGACTAGCGGGGGCACAGATACGCAGTATTTT. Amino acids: CASRRLTSGGTDTQYF.

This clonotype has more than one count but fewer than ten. CDR3 nucleotides: TGCAGTGGTTCGGATAGCGGGAGTACAGATACGCAGTATTTT. Its translation: CSGSDSGSTDTQYF. The J gene is TRBJ2-3, the V gene TRBV20-1; 9 nucleotides line up with TRBD2. V lost 7 bases and J lost 3; bases outside the gene matches: 8. The CDR3 extends over 14 amino acids. Germline V gene data show CDR1 as DFQATT and CDR2 as SNEGSKA (reference sequence).

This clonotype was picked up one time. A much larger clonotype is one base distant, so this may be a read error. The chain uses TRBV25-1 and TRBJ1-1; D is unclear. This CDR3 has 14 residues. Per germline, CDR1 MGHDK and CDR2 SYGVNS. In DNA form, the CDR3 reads TGTGCCAGCAGTGAATATGGGGAAAACACTGACGCTTTCTTT. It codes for CASSEYGENTDAFF. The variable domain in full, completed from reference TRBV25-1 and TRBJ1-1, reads EADIYQTPRYLVIGTGKKITLECSQTMGHDKMYWYQQDPGMELHLIHYSYGVNSTEKGDLSSESTVSRIRTEHFPLTLESARPSHTSQYLCASSEYGENTDAFFGQGTRLTVV.

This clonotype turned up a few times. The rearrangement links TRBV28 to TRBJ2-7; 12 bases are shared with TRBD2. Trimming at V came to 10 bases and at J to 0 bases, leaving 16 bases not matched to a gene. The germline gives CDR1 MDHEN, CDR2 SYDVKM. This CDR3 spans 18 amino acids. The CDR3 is CATRRQSLAGGSSYEQYF. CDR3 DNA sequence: TGTGCCACCAGACGGCAGTCTCTAGCGGGAGGGAGCTCCTACGAGCAGTACTTC.

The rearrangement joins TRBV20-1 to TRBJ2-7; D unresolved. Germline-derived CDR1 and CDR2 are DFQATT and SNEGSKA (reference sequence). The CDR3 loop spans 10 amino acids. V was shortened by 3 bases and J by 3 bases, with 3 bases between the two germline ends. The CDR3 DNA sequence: TGCAGTGCTAGGGGCTACGAGCAGTACTTC. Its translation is CSARGYEQYF.

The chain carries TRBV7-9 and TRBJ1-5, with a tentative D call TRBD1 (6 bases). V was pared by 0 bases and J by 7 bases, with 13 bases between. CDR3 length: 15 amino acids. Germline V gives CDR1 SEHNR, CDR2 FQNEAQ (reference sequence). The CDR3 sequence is CASSLAGRGDQPQHF. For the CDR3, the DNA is TGTGCCAGCAGCTTAGCCGGCAGGGGCGACCAGCCCCAGCATTTT.

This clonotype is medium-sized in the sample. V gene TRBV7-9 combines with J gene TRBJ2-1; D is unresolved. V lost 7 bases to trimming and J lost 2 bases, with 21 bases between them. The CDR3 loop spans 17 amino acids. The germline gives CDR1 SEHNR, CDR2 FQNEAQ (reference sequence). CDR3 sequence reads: CASTVTLTSGPYNEQFF. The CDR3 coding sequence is TGTGCCAGCACCGTAACCTTAACGTCAGGCCCCTACAATGAGCAGTTCTTC.

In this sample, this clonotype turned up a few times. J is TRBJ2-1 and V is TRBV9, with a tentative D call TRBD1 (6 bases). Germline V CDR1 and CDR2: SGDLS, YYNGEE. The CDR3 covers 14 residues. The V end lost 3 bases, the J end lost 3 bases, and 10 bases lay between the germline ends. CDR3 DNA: TGTGCCAGCAGCGCGGGACACCTCTACAATGAGCAGTTCTTC. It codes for CASSAGHLYNEQFF.

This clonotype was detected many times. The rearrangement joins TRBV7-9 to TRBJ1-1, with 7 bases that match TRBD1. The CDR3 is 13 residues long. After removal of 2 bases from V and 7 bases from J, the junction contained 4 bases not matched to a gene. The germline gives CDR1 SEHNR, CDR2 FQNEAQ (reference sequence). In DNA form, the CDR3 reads TGTGCCAGCAGCTTACTAAGACAGGGTGAAGCTTTCTTT. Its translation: CASSLLRQGEAFF.

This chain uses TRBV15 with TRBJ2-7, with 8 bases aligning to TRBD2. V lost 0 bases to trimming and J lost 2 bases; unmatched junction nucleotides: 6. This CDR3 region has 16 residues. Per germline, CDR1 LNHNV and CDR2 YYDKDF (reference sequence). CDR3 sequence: CATSRDLSGGTYEQYF. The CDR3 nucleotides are TGTGCCACCAGCAGAGATCTCAGCGGGGGAACCTACGAGCAGTACTTC.

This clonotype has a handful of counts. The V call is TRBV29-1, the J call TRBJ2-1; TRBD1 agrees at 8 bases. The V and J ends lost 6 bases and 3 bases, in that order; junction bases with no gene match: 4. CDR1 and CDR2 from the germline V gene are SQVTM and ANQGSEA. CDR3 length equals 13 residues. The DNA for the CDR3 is TGCAGCGTGGGGACAGGTCTCTACAATGAGCAGTTCTTC. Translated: CSVGTGLYNEQFF.

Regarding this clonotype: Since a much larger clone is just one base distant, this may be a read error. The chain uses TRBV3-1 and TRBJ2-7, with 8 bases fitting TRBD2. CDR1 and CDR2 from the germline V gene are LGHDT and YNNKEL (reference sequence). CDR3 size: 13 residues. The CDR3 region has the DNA TGTGCCAGCAGCTACGGGAGGGCCTACGAGCTGTACTTC. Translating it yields CASSYGRAYELYF.

The CDR3 reads CASSTGLAGVNTQYF. CDR3 DNA: TGTGCCAGCAGCACGGGACTAGCGGGAGTGAATACGCAGTATTTT. This chain joins TRBV7-9 and TRBJ2-3; 14 nucleotides match TRBD2. CDR3 size: 15 residues. Germline lookup yields CDR1 SEHNR and CDR2 FQNEAQ (reference sequence). V gave up 5 bases and J gave up 7 bases; unmatched junction bases: 5.

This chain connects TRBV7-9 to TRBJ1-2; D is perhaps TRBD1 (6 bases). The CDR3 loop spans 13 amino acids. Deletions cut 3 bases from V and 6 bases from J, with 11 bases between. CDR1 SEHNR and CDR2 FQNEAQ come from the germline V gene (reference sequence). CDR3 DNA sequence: TGTGCCAGCAGCTTTCAAGGGGGAGATGGCTACACCTTC. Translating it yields CASSFQGGDGYTF.

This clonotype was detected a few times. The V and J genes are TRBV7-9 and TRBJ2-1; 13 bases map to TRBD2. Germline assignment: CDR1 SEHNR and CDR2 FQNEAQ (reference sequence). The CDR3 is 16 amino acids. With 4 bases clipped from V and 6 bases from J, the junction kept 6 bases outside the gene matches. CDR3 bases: TGTGCCAGCAGCTCCCCCACTAGCGGGAGGGGCAATGAGCAGTTCTTC. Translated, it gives CASSSPTSGRGNEQFF.

CDR3 sequence (DNA): TGCGCCAGCAGCTCCCAACCAGGGCAGCCCCAGCATTTT. As protein: CASSSQPGQPQHF. The chain couples TRBV10-2 to TRBJ1-5, with D possibly being TRBD1 (5 bases). The CDR3 spans 13 residues. V was clipped by 6 bases and J by 7 bases, with 13 bases between them. Germline values: CDR1 WSHSY, CDR2 SAAADI.

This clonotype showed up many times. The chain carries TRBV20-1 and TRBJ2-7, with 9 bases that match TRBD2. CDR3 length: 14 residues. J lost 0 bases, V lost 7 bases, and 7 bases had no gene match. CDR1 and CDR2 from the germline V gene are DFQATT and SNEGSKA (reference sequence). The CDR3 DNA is TGCAGTGGCGGGGGGGACACAAACTCCTACGAGCAGTACTTC. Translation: CSGGGDTNSYEQYF.

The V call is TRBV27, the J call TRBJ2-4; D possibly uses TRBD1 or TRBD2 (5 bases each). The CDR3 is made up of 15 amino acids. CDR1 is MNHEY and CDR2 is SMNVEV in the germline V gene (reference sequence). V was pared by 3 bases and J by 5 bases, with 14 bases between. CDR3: CASSLGTGSENIQYF. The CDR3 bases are TGTGCCAGCAGTTTGGGGACCGGGTCAGAAAACATTCAGTACTTC.

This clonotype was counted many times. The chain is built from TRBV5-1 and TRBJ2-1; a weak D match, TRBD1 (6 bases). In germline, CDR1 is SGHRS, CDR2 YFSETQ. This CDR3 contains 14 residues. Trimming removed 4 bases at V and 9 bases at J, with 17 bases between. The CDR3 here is CASSLITGYAEQFF. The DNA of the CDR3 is TGCGCCAGCAGCCTCATTACAGGGTATGCTGAGCAGTTCTTC.